The source of this T cell receptor (beta chain) is a study of graft-versus-host responses after intestinal transplantation. As for the study in general: Each of the recipients got a multivisceral, liver-intestinal, or isolated intestinal transplant. Recipients uniformly received anti-thymocyte globulin induction, followed by tacrolimus and steroids for roughly 3 years.

Using immunoSEQ multiplex PCR, the repertoire was profiled, and TCRdb retains in-frame clones only, with some absent. The sample comprises about 64,000 clones, roughly nine tenths of which are singletons, and 1.5% to 2% rests with the top ten. The CDR3 runs to 17 residues. In germline, CDR1 is MDHEN, CDR2 SYDVKM. The ends lost 6 bases at V and 3 bases at J; junction bases unmatched: 12. A note on this clone: Its antigen remains unknown.

Study-level results: Graft-versus-host to host-versus-graft clonal ratios in allografts were high in patients with graft-donor T cell macrochimerism. Ileal or blood samples showed some GvH clones first, and such clones were also found in recipient marrow.

The sequence came from a human donor who was the organ donor for an intestinal transplant. Source: unstimulated CD8+ T cells sorted from spleen or lymph node cells, taken before transplant. V and J are TRBV28 and TRBJ2-1; 9 nucleotides line up with TRBD2. As DNA, the CDR3 is TGTGCCAGCAGCAATTCCCCTAGCGGGAACAACTACAATGAGCAGTTCTTC. Translation: CASSNSPSGNNYNEQFF.